One sample yielded the 19 T cell receptor beta chains listed below, sequenced in a study of CD8+CD57+ T cells in acquired aplastic anemia. Genomic DNA provided the template from which TCR beta VDJ and CDR3 profiles were obtained. TCRdb redid the calling of the reads with MiXCR, one entry per CDR3 protein. The data hold about 220,000 distinct CDR3 sequences, with roughly 35% observed a single time. Material: sorted CD4+, CD8+, or CD8+CD57+ T cells (not recorded which) from PBMCs. These receptors were taken from a human donor in good health, serving as a control.

This clonotype has a count of ten or more. The rearrangement links TRBV6-1 to TRBJ2-7; D call uncertain. Per the germline V gene, CDR1 is MNHNS and CDR2 is SASEGT. Trimming left V 5 bases short and J 4 bases short, with 6 bases between. The CDR3 runs 11 residues. CDR3 nucleotides: TGTGCCAGCAGTTCGGAGTACGAGCAGTACTTC. Translated: CASSSEYEQYF.

This clonotype was picked up a small number of times. The chain recombines TRBV4-1 with TRBJ2-3; D call uncertain. This CDR3 spans 15 amino acids. The germline CDR1 and CDR2 sequences are MGHRA and YSYEKL. The ends were cut back, 0 bases at V and 2 bases at J, with 9 bases in the middle. The CDR3 spells CASSQESTDTDTQYF. The CDR3 DNA is TGCGCCAGCAGCCAAGAAAGCACAGACACAGATACGCAGTATTTT.

This chain connects TRBV18 to TRBJ2-3; D unclear. The ends were cut back, 3 bases at V and 2 bases at J, with 9 bases in the middle. The CDR3 sequence is 14 residues long. Germline lookup yields CDR1 KGHSH and CDR2 LQKENI. The CDR3 reads CASSPSGNTDTQYF. The CDR3 DNA reads as TGTGCCAGCTCACCCTCTGGTAACACAGATACGCAGTATTTT.

At least ten counts were recorded for this clonotype. This chain joins TRBV19 and TRBJ1-2; 9 nucleotides align to TRBD1. Trimming removed 6 bases from V and 9 bases from J; junction bases left unmatched: 11. This CDR3 region has 14 residues. Germline CDR1 is LNHDA and CDR2 is SQIVND (reference sequence). The CDR3 DNA follows: TGTGCCAGTAGGGTAACGGGACAGGGCGGTAGCTACACCTTC. It yields the protein CASRVTGQGGSYTF.

The J gene is TRBJ2-7, the V gene TRBV19, with 8 nucleotides matching TRBD2. Germline loops: CDR1 LNHDA, CDR2 SQIVND (reference sequence). The CDR3 loop spans 12 amino acids. V shed 5 bases and J 9 bases; nucleotides not matched to a gene: 6. CDR3 sequence (DNA): TGTGCCAGTAGTCAAAGCGGGGGAATGCAGTACTTC. This codes for CASSQSGGMQYF.

There are many counts of this clonotype. The genes are TRBV24-1 and TRBJ1-1; no definite D call. Germline V gene sequence: CDR1 KGHDR, CDR2 SFDVKD. V lost 5 bases, J lost 2 bases, and 8 bases lay in between. The CDR3 length is 13 residues. CDR3 region: CATSGSSNTEAFF. DNA of the CDR3: TGTGCCACCAGTGGCAGCTCCAACACTGAAGCTTTCTTT.

This chain links TRBV20-1 with TRBJ2-2; no definite D call. The ends were cut back, 4 bases at V and 1 base at J, with 7 bases in the middle. The CDR3 totals 13 residues. Germline lookup yields CDR1 DFQATT and CDR2 SNEGSKA (reference sequence). The DNA for the CDR3 is TGCAGTGCTAACCCCAAGAACACCGGGGAGCTGTTTTTT. Translation gives CSANPKNTGELFF.

The J gene is TRBJ1-6, the V gene TRBV19; 7 bases line up with TRBD1. Germline CDR1 reads LNHDA; CDR2 reads SQIVND (reference sequence). V shed 3 bases, J shed 6 bases, and the junction held 5 bases outside the gene matches. There are 15 residues in the CDR3. CDR3 loop: CASSIDRVGNSPLHF. The CDR3 bases are TGTGCCAGTAGTATCGACAGGGTCGGTAATTCACCCCTCCACTTT.

The chain is built from TRBV12-3 or TRBV12-4 and TRBJ1-4, with 9 bases fitting TRBD1. CDR3 length: 15 amino acids. Unmatched junction bases numbered 7, after V lost 6 bases and J lost 5 bases. The CDR3 here is CASSTSGQGNEKLFF. CDR3 DNA sequence: TGTGCCAGCAGCACTTCGGGACAGGGCAATGAAAAACTGTTTTTT.

The gene calls are TRBV7-9 and TRBJ2-7, with 8 bases matching TRBD2. The CDR3 extends over 17 amino acids. V was pared by 5 bases and J by 0 bases, with 12 bases of the junction left unmatched. CDR1 and CDR2 from the germline V gene are SEHNR and FQNEAQ (reference sequence). CDR3 protein: CASSPRFIAGGSYEQYF. CDR3 sequence (DNA): TGTGCCAGCAGCCCCCGCTTTATTGCGGGGGGCTCCTACGAGCAGTACTTC.

Comment on this clonotype: Given a much more abundant clone one base away, this may be a read error. The chain joins TRBV7-9 to TRBJ1-4, with 7 bases identical to TRBD1. The CDR3 spans 14 residues. Germline CDR1 and CDR2: SEHNR and FQNEAQ (reference sequence). The CDR3: CAGSLTGSSEKLFF. CDR3 DNA: TGTGCCGGCAGCTTGACAGGGTCGAGTGAAAAACTGTTTTTT.

Concerning this clonotype itself: A much bigger clone sits one base away, suggesting this may be a read error. The chain carries TRBV18 and TRBJ1-2, with 9 bases fitting TRBD1. The germline gives CDR1 KGHSH, CDR2 LQKENI. The CDR3 loop spans 16 amino acids. The CDR3 sequence is CASSPSATGGNYGSTF. In DNA, the CDR3 is TGTGCCAGCTCACCATCCGCGACAGGGGGTAACTATGGCTCCACCTTC.

This clonotype was seen at least ten times. J is TRBJ1-5 and V is TRBV19; a weak D match, TRBD1 (5 bases). V shed 1 base and J shed 4 bases, with 17 bases lying between them. The CDR3 spans 17 residues. Germline loops: CDR1 LNHDA, CDR2 SQIVND (reference sequence). CDR3 sequence (DNA): TGTGCCAGTAGTATAGGTCGGGTGGGACCGACAAATCAGCCCCAGCATTTT. Protein: CASSIGRVGPTNQPQHF. Full variable domain (rest looked up from reference TRBV19 and TRBJ1-5): DGGITQSPKYLFRKEGQNVTLSCEQNLNHDAMYWYRQDPGQGLRLIYYSQIVNDFQKGDIAEGYSVSREKKESFPLTVTSAQKNPTAFYLCASSIGRVGPTNQPQHFGDGTRLSIL.

In its sample, this clonotype was seen once. The rearrangement uses TRBV2 and TRBJ1-3; D might be TRBD1 (6 bases). The length of the CDR3 is 14 residues. Trimming shortened V by 7 bases and J by 8 bases, and 18 bases separated the two germline ends. CDR1 SNHLY and CDR2 FYNNEI come from the germline V gene. The DNA of the CDR3 is TGTGCCAGCACCCCGGGGGGCTTGAAATACACCATATATTTT. This codes for CASTPGGLKYTIYF.

This clonotype was observed many times. V is TRBV9 and J is TRBJ1-4, with D maybe TRBD1 (5 bases). The CDR3 is made up of 15 amino acids. CDR1 SGDLS and CDR2 YYNGEE come from the germline V gene. Trimming took 4 bases from V and 8 from J, leaving 18 bases between them. CDR3 in amino acids: CASSLRTGLGEKLFF. The DNA of the CDR3 is TGTGCCAGCAGCCTAAGAACAGGCTTGGGGGAAAAACTGTTTTTT.

The rearrangement joins TRBV2 to TRBJ1-6, with no clear D. Per germline, CDR1 SNHLY and CDR2 FYNNEI. V was cut by 3 bases and J by 14 bases, with 2 bases left in between. The CDR3 has 9 residues. CDR3 nucleotides: TGTGCCAGCAGTGAGGCCCTCCACTTT. Translation gives CASSEALHF.

At least ten counts were recorded for this clonotype. The chain combines TRBV7-6 with TRBJ1-6; D possibly corresponds to TRBD1 (6 bases). Germline V CDR1 and CDR2: SGHVS, FNYEAQ. The V and J ends lost 5 bases and 4 bases respectively, with 15 bases between them. This CDR3 contains 16 residues. The CDR3 loop is CASSRLTGKYNSPLHF. Here the CDR3 DNA reads TGTGCCAGCAGCCGTTTGACAGGAAAATATAATTCACCCCTCCACTTT.

The rearrangement joins TRBV20-1 to TRBJ2-6, with D possibly TRBD2 on 5 matching bases. The CDR3 consists of 13 residues. Germline CDR1 is DFQATT and CDR2 is SNEGSKA (reference sequence). V lost 3 bases and J 3 bases, leaving 6 bases between the germline ends. The CDR3 coding sequence is TGCAGTGCTAGGGAGGTTGGGGCCAACGTCCTGACTTTC. It encodes CSAREVGANVLTF.

This clonotype was counted ten times or more. This chain uses TRBV12-3 or TRBV12-4 with TRBJ2-7; 11 nucleotides align to TRBD2. CDR3 length: 14 amino acids. J gave up 6 bases and V 7 bases, and 8 bases lay outside the gene matches. CDR3: CASTLAGGGFEQYF. The CDR3 region has the DNA TGTGCCAGCACCTTAGCGGGAGGGGGCTTCGAGCAGTACTTC.